Below, 26 T cell receptor beta chains from the same sample are listed, as sequenced in a study of beta chain features in type 1 diabetes. Expressed TCRB transcripts were sequenced because the isolated RNA had all been reverse transcribed beforehand. Assay used: immunoSEQ multiplex PCR; TCRdb lists only in-frame clones, some missing. Among under 850,000 clones listed, 10% to 15% were seen once. General observations from the study: Shorter TCRB CDR3s, moderately but significantly so, were found in Type 1 diabetes patients in all four CD4+ subsets.

What these receptors recognize is not known. The sequenced sample was naive CD4+ T cells from blood. These receptor sequences come from a young man with type 1 diabetes.

This clone was counted a few times. The chain has TRBV6-5 and TRBJ1-2, with unresolved D. Deletions cut 6 bases from V and 0 bases from J, with 8 bases between. This CDR3 spans 13 amino acids. The V gene's germline CDR1 is MNHEY and CDR2 SVGAGI. The CDR3 nucleotides read TGTGCCAGCAGCCTAGACACTAACTATGGCTACACCTTC. Translated: CASSLDTNYGYTF.

This clone was detected a few times. The chain is built from TRBV30 and TRBJ2-7; D might be TRBD2 (5 bases). Between the trimmed V and J ends, which lost 2 bases and 0 bases, there was a span of 23 bases. Germline V gives CDR1 GTSNPN, CDR2 SVGIG (reference sequence). CDR3 length: 18 amino acids. CDR3 in amino acids: CAWSKSKLGTVSSYEQYF. The CDR3 DNA sequence: TGTGCCTGGAGTAAATCGAAACTAGGTACAGTGAGCTCCTACGAGCAGTACTTC.

This clone showed up just a few times. The chain combines TRBV11-2 with TRBJ2-3; D gene ambiguous. CDR1 and CDR2 from the germline V gene are SGHAT and FQNNGV. Trimming stripped 1 base from V and 4 bases from J, with 9 bases between. The CDR3 extends over 14 amino acids. The CDR3: CASSLVTVSDTQYF. CDR3 coding DNA: TGTGCCAGCAGCTTAGTGACGGTTTCAGATACGCAGTATTTT.

The table lists this clone with a few counts. The rearrangement joins TRBV25-1 to TRBJ1-2; a weak D match, TRBD1 (6 bases). The CDR3 is 16 amino acids. Per the germline V gene, CDR1 is MGHDK and CDR2 is SYGVNS. V gave up 8 bases and J gave up 7 bases, with 26 bases separating them. For the CDR3, the DNA is TGTGCCAGCCCCGGGATGACGCAGGGGCCCGCTCGTGGCTACACCTTC. Translation: CASPGMTQGPARGYTF.

Notes on this clone: In the same sample, other DNA sequences code for this CDR3. The chain has TRBV2 and TRBJ2-7; 7 bases are a match to TRBD1. CDR1 and CDR2 (germline): SNHLY, FYNNEI. The ends lost 6 bases at V and 4 bases at J; junction bases unmatched: 3. CDR3 size: 12 residues. Here the CDR3 DNA reads TGTGCCAGCAGGGGGACAGTATACGAGCAGTACTTC. Translation: CASRGTVYEQYF. The variable domain in full, completed from reference TRBV2 and TRBJ2-7, reads EPEVTQTPSHQVTQMGQEVILRCVPISNHLYFYWYRQILGQKVEFLVSFYNNEISEKSEIFDDQFSVERPDGSNFTLKIRSTKLEDSAMYFCASRGTVYEQYFGPGTRLTVT.

This clone was found a few times. The V call is TRBV30, the J call TRBJ1-2; D ambiguous. The V gene's germline CDR1 is GTSNPN and CDR2 SVGIG (reference sequence). There are 10 residues in the CDR3. Between the trimmed V and J ends, which lost 8 bases and 13 bases, there was a span of 17 bases. CDR3 sequence: CAGGGGARTF. CDR3 nucleotide sequence: TGTGCCGGAGGCGGTGGAGCCCGCACCTTC. Drawing the rest from reference TRBV30 and TRBJ1-2, the complete variable domain is SQTIHQWPATLVQPVGSPLSLECTVEGTSNPNLYWYRQAAGRGLQLLFYSVGIGQISSEVPQNLSASRPQDRQFILSSKKLLLSDSGFYLCAGGGGARTFGSGTRLTVV.

The V and J genes are TRBV9 and TRBJ2-7; tentatively, D is TRBD1 or TRBD2 (5 bases each). CDR1 is SGDLS, CDR2 YYNGEE, per germline. The CDR3 contains 15 residues. V lost 4 bases and J 2 bases, leaving 16 bases between the germline ends. CDR3 amino acids: CASSTDGTATYEQYF. The CDR3 region has the DNA TGTGCCAGCAGCACCGACGGGACGGCTACCTACGAGCAGTACTTC. Full variable domain (missing parts from reference TRBV9 and TRBJ2-7): DSGVTQTPKHLITATGQRVTLRCSPRSGDLSVYWYQQSLDQGLQFLIQYYNGEERAKGNILERFSAQQFPDLHSELNLSSLELGDSALYFCASSTDGTATYEQYFGPGTRLTVT.

The J gene is TRBJ1-1, the V gene TRBV7-9, with D tentatively TRBD1 (5 bases). Germline loops: CDR1 SEHNR, CDR2 FQNEAQ (reference sequence). V was clipped by 6 bases and J by 7 bases, with 21 bases between them. The CDR3 totals 15 residues. CDR3 sequence: CASRLVDRDLGEAFF. The CDR3 DNA sequence: TGTGCCAGCAGACTCGTAGACCGGGACTTAGGTGAAGCTTTCTTT.

This clone occurred a few times. The V gene is TRBV5-1, the J gene TRBJ1-1; D is unclear. The length of the CDR3 is 14 residues. V was pared by 4 bases and J by 2 bases, with 12 bases between. Germline V gives CDR1 SGHRS, CDR2 YFSETQ. This CDR3 reads CASSPRTANTEAFF. The CDR3 DNA sequence: TGCGCCAGCAGCCCACGAACGGCAAACACTGAAGCTTTCTTT.

This chain uses TRBV10-3 with TRBJ2-5; D is unclear. Germline V gives CDR1 ENHRY, CDR2 SYGVKD. Trimming took 2 bases from V and 0 from J, leaving 10 bases between them. This CDR3 region has 15 residues. The CDR3 DNA is TGTGCCATCAGTGAGGACCGGACGTACCAAGAGACCCAGTACTTC. The encoded protein is CAISEDRTYQETQYF.

This clone was found a few times. The chain carries TRBV27 and TRBJ2-7, with a weak D call TRBD1 (5 bases). From germline, CDR1 is MNHEY and CDR2 SMNVEV (reference sequence). The length of the CDR3 is 15 residues. Trimming stripped 2 bases from V and 3 bases from J, with 14 bases between. CDR3 nucleotides: TGTGCCAGCAGTTTAAAGGGGCAGGACCACTACGAGCAGTACTTC. Translating it yields CASSLKGQDHYEQYF.

This clone was observed a handful of times. Additional DNA sequences in this sample encode the identical CDR3. The chain carries TRBV30 and TRBJ2-6; D ambiguous. This CDR3 is 14 amino acids long. The ends were cut back, 0 bases at V and 0 bases at J, with 3 bases in the middle. Per the germline V gene, CDR1 is GTSNPN and CDR2 is SVGIG (reference sequence). The CDR3 here is CAWSVASGANVLTF. The CDR3 nucleotides are TGTGCCTGGAGTGTAGCCTCTGGGGCCAACGTCCTGACTTTC.

This clone was detected only a few times. The chain combines TRBV6-1 with TRBJ1-6; D gene uncertain. Trimming removed 4 bases at V and 10 bases at J, with 11 bases between. CDR3 length equals 13 residues. From germline, CDR1 is MNHNS and CDR2 SASEGT. This CDR3 reads CASSALENSPLHF. The CDR3 nucleotides read TGTGCCAGCAGTGCCCTTGAGAACTCACCCCTCCACTTT.

The rearrangement joins TRBV29-1 to TRBJ2-7; D not resolved. The CDR3 is 11 amino acids. V dropped 3 bases and J dropped 3 bases, with 6 bases sitting between them. CDR1 and CDR2 (germline): SQVTM, ANQGSEA. The DNA of the CDR3 is TGCAGCGTTGATAACAACTACGAGCAGTACTTC. It specifies CSVDNNYEQYF.

There are a few counts of this clone. V and J are TRBV5-6 and TRBJ1-2; maybe TRBD1 (5 bases). The CDR3 covers 12 residues. With 2 bases removed from V and 8 bases from J, the gap between germline ends came to 10 bases. Germline V gene sequence: CDR1 SGHDT, CDR2 YYEEEE. CDR3 sequence reads: CASSFGGSGYTF. The CDR3 DNA reads TGTGCCAGCAGCTTCGGGGGAAGCGGCTACACCTTC.

This sequence joins TRBV6-5 and TRBJ2-2; no reliable D call. V was cut by 0 bases and J by 2 bases, with 10 bases left in between. The germline V gene has CDR1 MNHEY and CDR2 SVGAGI. This CDR3 region has 16 residues. The CDR3, as DNA: TGTGCCAGCAGTTACTCAGGGCCCAGCAACACCGGGGAGCTGTTTTTT. It codes for CASSYSGPSNTGELFF.

This clone has only a few counts. This chain links TRBV30 with TRBJ2-7, with 11 bases aligning to TRBD1. The germline V gene has CDR1 GTSNPN and CDR2 SVGIG (reference sequence). The CDR3 length is 14 residues. J gave up 5 bases and V 0 bases, and 3 bases lay outside the gene matches. CDR3 DNA: TGTGCCTGGAGTGTATGGGGACAGGGGGACGAGCAGTACTTC. Encoded protein: CAWSVWGQGDEQYF.

This clone turned up a few times. The rearrangement links TRBV19 to TRBJ2-7; D might be TRBD1 (6 bases). Between the trimmed V and J ends, which lost 5 bases and 2 bases, there was a span of 13 bases. CDR1 is LNHDA, CDR2 SQIVND, per germline (reference sequence). This CDR3 region has 14 residues. CDR3 amino acids: CASSAGTPTYEQYF. CDR3 nucleotide sequence: TGTGCCAGTAGTGCAGGGACACCCACCTACGAGCAGTACTTC.

This clone was observed a handful of times. The chain couples TRBV5-6 to TRBJ2-3; TRBD1 is a possible D gene (5 bases). The CDR3 is 14 amino acids. From germline, CDR1 is SGHDT and CDR2 YYEEEE. Between the trimmed V and J ends, which lost 1 base and 4 bases, there was a span of 10 bases. The CDR3 nucleotides are TGTGCCAGCAGCTTGTTGCAGGGCCCAGATACGCAGTATTTT. This gives the protein CASSLLQGPDTQYF.

This clone was counted a few times. This chain joins TRBV27 and TRBJ1-4; the D gene is possibly TRBD1 (5 bases). Deletions cut 6 bases from V and 5 bases from J, with 13 bases between. Germline V gives CDR1 MNHEY, CDR2 SMNVEV (reference sequence). The CDR3 is made up of 14 amino acids. The CDR3 DNA sequence: TGTGCCAGCAGCTATCAGGGACTAAATGAAAAACTGTTTTTT. As protein: CASSYQGLNEKLFF.

The V call is TRBV18, the J call TRBJ2-7; 10 bases align to TRBD2. With 2 bases clipped from V and 2 bases from J, the junction kept 6 bases outside the gene matches. The CDR3 length is 16 residues. Looked up from germline, CDR1 is KGHSH and CDR2 is LQKENI. In DNA form, the CDR3 reads TGTGCCAGCTCACCAAGTTCTAGCGGGGGAACCTACGAGCAGTACTTC. It yields the protein CASSPSSSGGTYEQYF. Using reference TRBV18 and TRBJ2-7 for the parts outside the CDR3, the full variable domain is NAGVMQNPRHLVRRRGQEARLRCSPMKGHSHVYWYRQLPEEGLKFMVYLQKENIIDESGMPKERFSAEFPKEGPSILRIQQVVRGDSAAYFCASSPSSSGGTYEQYFGPGTRLTVT.

This chain joins TRBV11-3 and TRBJ2-5, with D perhaps matching TRBD1 (5 bases). The CDR3 is 16 residues long. V was pared by 0 bases and J by 0 bases, with 11 bases between. Germline CDR1 and CDR2: SGHNT and YENEEA. The DNA of the CDR3 is TGTGCCAGCAGCTTAGATGGGCCCAGGGACCAAGAGACCCAGTACTTC. Translation: CASSLDGPRDQETQYF.

This clone has a handful of counts. The chain employs TRBV4-1 and TRBJ1-2; 9 nucleotides align to TRBD1. Germline assignment: CDR1 MGHRA and CDR2 YSYEKL. This CDR3 is built from 15 residues. V lost 4 bases to trimming and J lost 2 bases; unmatched junction nucleotides: 5. CDR3 coding DNA: TGCGCCAGCAGCCCGAGGACAGGGGACAACTATGGCTACACCTTC. It translates to CASSPRTGDNYGYTF.

This sequence joins TRBV30 and TRBJ2-2; unclear D gene. V lost 0 bases to trimming and J lost 2 bases, with 7 bases between them. The V gene's germline CDR1 is GTSNPN and CDR2 SVGIG (reference sequence). This CDR3 has 14 amino acids. CDR3 in DNA: TGTGCCTGGAGTGTTAGGATAAACACCGGGGAGCTGTTTTTT. Protein: CAWSVRINTGELFF.

This clone turned up a few times. The V and J genes are TRBV10-2 and TRBJ2-7; unclear D gene. The V end was cut by 4 bases, the J end by 3 bases, with 7 bases between. Germline CDR1 is WSHSY and CDR2 is SAAADI. The CDR3 runs 12 residues. CDR3 region: CASSAQNYEQYF. In DNA form, the CDR3 reads TGCGCCAGCAGTGCCCAGAACTACGAGCAGTACTTC.

The rearrangement links TRBV18 to TRBJ2-1; 10 nucleotides match TRBD2. This CDR3 spans 18 amino acids. J lost 5 bases, V lost 3 bases, and 13 bases had no gene match. Germline V lookup: CDR1 KGHSH, CDR2 LQKENI. The CDR3 nucleotides are TGTGCCAGCTCACCTCTGGCCTTTACTAGCGGGGCCAACAATGAGCAGTTCTTC. As protein: CASSPLAFTSGANNEQFF.